Reported below is one T cell receptor beta chain. The antigen remains undetermined. The sample belongs to a study of B cell selection in AIRE deficiency. Findings of the study overall: Of 3657 shared Treg TCRbeta sequences, roughly 32% were healthy-donor-only and around 8.6% patient-only. Around 30% of healthy-shared Treg TCRbeta sequences appeared in patient Tconv cells. Only TCRbeta was sequenced; around two fifths of shared healthy Treg sequences appeared in Tconv.

The regulatory T cell sort gate was CD4+CD25hiCD127low/negative. Germline CDR1 is SGHRS and CDR2 is YFSETQ. The CDR3 consists of 13 residues. The ends were cut back, 1 base at V and 2 bases at J, with 6 bases in the middle. Produced via immunoSEQ multiplex PCR; TCRdb's table is partial and in-frame only. The profile shows tens of thousands of clones, around 90% of them singletons. The chain uses TRBV5-1 and TRBJ1-1; D is undetermined. The sample comprised CD4+CD25+ Tregs sorted from PBMCs. The clonotype comes from a human donor in good health. The CDR3 DNA sequence: TGCGCCAGCAGCTTGACGGTTAACACTGAAGCTTTCTTT. Protein sequence: CASSLTVNTEAFF.